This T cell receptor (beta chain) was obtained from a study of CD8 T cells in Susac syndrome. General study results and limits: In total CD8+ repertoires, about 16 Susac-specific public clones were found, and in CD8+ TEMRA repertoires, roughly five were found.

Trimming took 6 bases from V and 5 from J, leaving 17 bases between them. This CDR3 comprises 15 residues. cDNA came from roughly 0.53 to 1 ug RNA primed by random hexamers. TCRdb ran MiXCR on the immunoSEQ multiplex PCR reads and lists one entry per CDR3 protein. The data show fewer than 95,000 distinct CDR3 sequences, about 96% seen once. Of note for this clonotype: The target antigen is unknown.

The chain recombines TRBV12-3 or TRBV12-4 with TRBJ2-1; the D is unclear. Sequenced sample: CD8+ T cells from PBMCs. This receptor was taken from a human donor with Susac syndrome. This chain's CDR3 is CASSKGGRIDNEQFF. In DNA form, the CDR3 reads TGTGCCAGCAGCAAGGGCGGAAGGATAGACAATGAGCAGTTCTTC.